The 9 T cell receptor beta chains presented below share a single source sample, sequenced in a study of identical twins. Using its own MiXCR run on the 5' RACE reads, TCRdb lists one record per CDR3 protein. The table has under 800,000 distinct CDR3 sequences, approximately 22% seen once. Another study also made use of these data, one on T cells expressing NK-cell markers.

The source material was PBMCs. Every receptor here comes from a woman aged 18 to 35 in good health.

This clonotype was counted many times. This sequence joins TRBV7-8 and TRBJ2-7; D could derive from TRBD1 or TRBD2 (5 bases each). The CDR3 spans 17 residues. The V gene lost 5 bases and the J gene lost 4 bases, with 24 bases spanning the gap. Looked up from germline, CDR1 is SGHVS and CDR2 is FQNEAQ. As DNA, the CDR3 is TGTGCCAGCAGCCATATTCTTAAGAGGGACGGCGGATACGAGCAGTACTTC. It yields the protein CASSHILKRDGGYEQYF.

This clonotype was found a few times. V and J are TRBV5-1 and TRBJ2-7, with TRBD2 matching over 10 bases. Germline CDR1 SGHRS, CDR2 YFSETQ. The CDR3 extends over 15 amino acids. V shed 3 bases, J shed 5 bases, and the junction held 8 bases outside the gene matches. The CDR3 here is CASSSFSSGSDEQYF. CDR3 in DNA: TGCGCCAGCAGCTCGTTCTCTAGCGGGAGTGACGAGCAGTACTTC.

This clonotype was recorded a few times. The chain has TRBV20-1 and TRBJ2-7; the D gene is possibly TRBD1 (6 bases). This CDR3 is 14 amino acids long. With 6 bases removed from V and 4 bases from J, the gap between germline ends came to 19 bases. CDR1 and CDR2 from the germline V gene are DFQATT and SNEGSKA (reference sequence). The CDR3, as DNA: TGCAGTGCGCTCCCTAGGGGGATAGGGTACGAGCAGTACTTC. Encoded protein: CSALPRGIGYEQYF.

In this sample, this clonotype turned up a few times. The rearrangement uses TRBV7-9 and TRBJ2-3; 7 nucleotides agree with TRBD1. The CDR3 extends over 14 amino acids. Germline V gene sequence: CDR1 SEHNR, CDR2 FQNEAQ (reference sequence). The ends lost 5 bases at V and 4 bases at J; junction bases unmatched: 6. The CDR3, as DNA: TGTGCCAGCAGCAACCGGGACAGCGCAGATACGCAGTATTTT. Its protein product is CASSNRDSADTQYF.

In nucleotides, the CDR3 is TGTGCCAGCAGTTTCTTTACGGCTCCCGAATTGAGGCTGAGGAGCCATGAGCAGTTCTTC. This translates into CASSFFTAPELRLRSHEQFF. The chain couples TRBV12-3 or TRBV12-4 to TRBJ2-1, with D hard to call. The CDR3 length is 20 residues. V lost 3 bases and J 8 bases, leaving 32 bases between the germline ends.

This chain uses TRBV5-1 with TRBJ1-1, with D possibly matching TRBD1 (5 bases). Germline CDR1 is SGHRS and CDR2 is YFSETQ. The CDR3 covers 15 residues. V was trimmed by 2 bases and J by 3 bases, leaving 14 bases between them. CDR3 sequence: CASSFTYQGDTEAFF. For the CDR3, the DNA is TGCGCCAGCAGCTTCACTTATCAAGGGGACACTGAAGCTTTCTTT.

This clonotype has just a few counts. The V gene is TRBV12-3 or TRBV12-4, the J gene TRBJ1-1, with D perhaps matching TRBD1 (6 bases). The V end was cut by 7 bases, the J end by 4 bases, with 16 bases between. The length of the CDR3 is 14 residues. CDR3 in amino acids: CASTDQGSGTEAFF. The CDR3 DNA reads as TGTGCCAGCACCGACCAGGGGAGCGGCACTGAAGCTTTCTTT.

Only a few counts were recorded for this clonotype. DNA of the CDR3: TGCGCCAGCAGCCAAGATCCCCGGGGAACTGAAGCTTTCTTT. Amino acid sequence: CASSQDPRGTEAFF. The chain uses TRBV4-3 and TRBJ1-1; D gene ambiguous. The CDR3 spans 14 residues. Trimming removed 0 bases at V and 5 bases at J, with 10 bases between. Germline-derived CDR1 and CDR2 are LGHNA and YSLEER.

The genes are TRBV30 and TRBJ1-5; weak D call: TRBD1 (5 bases). V gave up 4 bases and J gave up 3 bases, with 16 bases separating them. The CDR3 runs to 15 residues. Per the germline V gene, CDR1 is GTSNPN and CDR2 is SVGIG (reference sequence). CDR3 sequence (DNA): TGTGCCTGGAACCCCCGGGACGGCTACAATCAGCCCCAGCATTTT. As protein: CAWNPRDGYNQPQHF.